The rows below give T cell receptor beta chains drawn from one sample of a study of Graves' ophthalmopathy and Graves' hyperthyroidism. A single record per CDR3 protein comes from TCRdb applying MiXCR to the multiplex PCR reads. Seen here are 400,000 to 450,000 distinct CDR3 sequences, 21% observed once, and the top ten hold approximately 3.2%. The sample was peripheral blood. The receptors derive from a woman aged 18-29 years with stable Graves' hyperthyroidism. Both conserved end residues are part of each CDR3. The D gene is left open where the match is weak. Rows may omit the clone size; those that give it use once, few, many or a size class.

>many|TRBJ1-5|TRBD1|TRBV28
CASSLTGGGQPQHF
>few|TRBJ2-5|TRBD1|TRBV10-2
CASSEPWTGSQETQYF
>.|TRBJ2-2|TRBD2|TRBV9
CASSVGLAHNTGELFF
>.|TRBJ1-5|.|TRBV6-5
CASSSTDNQPQHF
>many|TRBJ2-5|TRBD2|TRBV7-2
CASSPLGPMGGETQYF
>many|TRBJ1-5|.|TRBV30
CAWSPRLNQPQHF
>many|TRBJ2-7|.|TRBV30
CAWSVEGYEQYF
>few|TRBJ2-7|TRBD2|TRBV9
CASSVLAGDYEQYF
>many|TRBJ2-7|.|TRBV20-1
CSAGSLTDTYEQYF
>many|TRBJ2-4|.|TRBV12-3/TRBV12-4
CASSLGDGKNIKYF
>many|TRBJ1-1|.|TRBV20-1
CSARAPGPLMNTEAFF
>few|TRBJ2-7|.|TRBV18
CASSPSGVGEQYF
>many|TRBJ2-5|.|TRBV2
CASSEGLDETQYF
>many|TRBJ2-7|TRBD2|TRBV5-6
CASSRRTSGRLAYEQYF
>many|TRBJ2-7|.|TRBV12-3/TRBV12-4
CASSLSSLWEQYF
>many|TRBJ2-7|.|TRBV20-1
CSAIAASYEQYF
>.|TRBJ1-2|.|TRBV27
CASSLLDSNYGYTF
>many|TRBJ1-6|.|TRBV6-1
CASSSPRARGNSPLHF
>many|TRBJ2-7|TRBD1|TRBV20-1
CSAIGATGPDYEQYF
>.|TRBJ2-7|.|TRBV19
CASSALLGGNEQYF
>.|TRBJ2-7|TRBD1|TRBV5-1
CASSWADRSYEQYF
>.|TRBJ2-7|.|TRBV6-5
CASSYKGYPSYEQYF
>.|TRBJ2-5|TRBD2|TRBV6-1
CASSETSGAGETQYF
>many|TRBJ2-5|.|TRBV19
CASSKNRPNVEGTQYF
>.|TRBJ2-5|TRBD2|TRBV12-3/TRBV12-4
CASSPERLRETRETQYF
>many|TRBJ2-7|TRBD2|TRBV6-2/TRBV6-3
CASRQRAGAYEQYF
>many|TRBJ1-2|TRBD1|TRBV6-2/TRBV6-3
CASSYRTGDYGYTF
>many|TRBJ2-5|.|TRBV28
CASSLLRGLQETQYF
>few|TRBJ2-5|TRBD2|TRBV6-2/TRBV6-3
CASSYGASGTKTQYF
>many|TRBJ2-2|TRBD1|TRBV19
CASTDRGDANTGELFF
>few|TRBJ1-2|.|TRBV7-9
CASSPAGSAYGYTF
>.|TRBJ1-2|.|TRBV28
CASSYSAYYGYTF
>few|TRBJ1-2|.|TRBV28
CASIPRGRRKSYTF
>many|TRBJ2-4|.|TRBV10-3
CATKQGEGNIQYF
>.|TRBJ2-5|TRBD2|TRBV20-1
CSASAGGRETQYF
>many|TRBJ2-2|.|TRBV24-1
CATSDFWAGSAGELFF
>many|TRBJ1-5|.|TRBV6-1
CASSPLFGGNQPQHF
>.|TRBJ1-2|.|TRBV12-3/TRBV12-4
CASSLSAGRRYGYTF
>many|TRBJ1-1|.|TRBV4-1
CASRSGKAFF
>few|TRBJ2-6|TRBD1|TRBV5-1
CASSGRQGEGANVLTF
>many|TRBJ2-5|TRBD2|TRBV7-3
CASSLTGVREATQYF
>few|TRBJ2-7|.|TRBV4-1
CASSHPGLREQYF
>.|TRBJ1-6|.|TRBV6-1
CASSERGRYNSPLHF
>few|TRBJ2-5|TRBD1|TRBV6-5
CASSWTGEETQYF
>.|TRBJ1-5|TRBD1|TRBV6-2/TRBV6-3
CASRSSTGQPQHF
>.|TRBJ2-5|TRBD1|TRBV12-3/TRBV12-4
CASSSDQTGGETQYF
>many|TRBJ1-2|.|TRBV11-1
CASSLAKGGENGYTF
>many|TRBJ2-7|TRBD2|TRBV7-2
CASCGASGSGYEQYF
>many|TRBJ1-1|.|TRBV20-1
CSASTRETEAFF